Shown below are 27 T cell receptor beta chains from a single sample sequenced in a study of T cell repertoires in cytomegalovirus infection. TCRdb called the reads again in MiXCR, with one record for every CDR3 protein. The repertoire holds some 920,000 distinct CDR3 sequences, with roughly 31% as singletons. These receptors have no identified antigens. This specimen consisted of cultured CD8+ T cells from PBMCs, obtained from culture after CMV antigen stimulation. The receptor set was obtained from a human donor in good health (CMV status not recorded). Some clones in this sample may be carry-over from other donors' samples.

The sample holds many counts of this clonotype. The V and J genes are TRBV19 and TRBJ2-2, with D unclear. Germline values: CDR1 LNHDA, CDR2 SQIVND (reference sequence). CDR3 size: 16 residues. The ends were cut back, 6 bases at V and 5 bases at J, with 19 bases in the middle. CDR3 sequence: CASRPLNTDATGELFF. The CDR3 DNA reads TGTGCCAGTAGACCCCTCAACACGGACGCTACCGGGGAGCTGTTTTTT.

Ten or more counts support this clonotype. V is TRBV7-6 and J is TRBJ2-7, with 8 bases identical to TRBD1. Trimming cost V 6 bases and J 0 bases; bases outside gene matches: 7. This CDR3 comprises 15 residues. The germline CDR1 and CDR2 sequences are SGHVS and FNYEAQ. The CDR3 DNA reads as TGTGCCAGCAGTCCAGGGACAGGCCGCTCCTACGAGCAGTACTTC. Translating it yields CASSPGTGRSYEQYF.

This clonotype was seen more than once but under ten times. The chain recombines TRBV12-3 or TRBV12-4 with TRBJ2-1; 8 bases line up with TRBD2. The CDR3 is 13 residues long. Germline trimming cut 6 bases from V and 9 bases from J; bases unmatched to any gene: 7. CDR3 DNA: TGTGCCAGCAGCCTTACCGGGGGGGTTGAGCAGTTCTTC. Protein sequence: CASSLTGGVEQFF.

Points on this clonotype: The germline gene is not matched at one end of the junction; a read error may be the cause. The chain uses TRBV5-6 and TRBJ1-1; 8 bases map to TRBD1. CDR1 is SGHDT and CDR2 is YYEEEE in the germline V gene. This CDR3 is 16 amino acids long. Written as DNA, the CDR3 is TGTACCAGCAGCATTGACAGGGGAGGGATGAACACTGAAGCTTTCTTT. Translating it yields CTSSIDRGGMNTEAFF.

This clonotype was detected a few times. The gene calls are TRBV12-3 or TRBV12-4 and TRBJ1-3; D is unclear. V lost 6 bases and J lost 0, with 12 bases in between. CDR3 length: 15 residues. The CDR3 bases are TGTGCCAGCAGAACCTCGGAGAGCTCTGGAAACACCATATATTTT. This translates into CASRTSESSGNTIYF.

V gene TRBV2 combines with J gene TRBJ2-7; TRBD1 or TRBD2 may be the D gene (5 bases each). CDR1 is SNHLY, CDR2 FYNNEI, per germline. V was clipped by 7 bases and J by 0 bases, with 10 bases between them. This CDR3 spans 13 amino acids. In nucleotides, the CDR3 is TGTGCCAGCACGGGACCTAGCTCCTACGAGCAGTACGTC. Protein sequence: CASTGPSSYEQYV.

V and J are TRBV13 and TRBJ2-5, with 8 bases matching TRBD2. Trimming cost V 1 base and J 3 bases; bases outside gene matches: 7. Germline assignment: CDR1 PRHDT and CDR2 FYEKMQ (reference sequence). The CDR3 length is 16 residues. CDR3 amino acids: CASSLEAGVLKETQYF. The CDR3 DNA reads TGTGCCAGCAGCTTAGAAGCGGGGGTTTTGAAAGAGACCCAGTACTTC.

The genes are TRBV9 and TRBJ2-2, with 11 bases that match TRBD1. This CDR3 contains 16 residues. V shed 0 bases, J shed 7 bases, and the junction held 5 bases outside the gene matches. The germline gives CDR1 SGDLS, CDR2 YYNGEE. CDR3 sequence (DNA): TGTGCCAGCAGCGTAGGGACAGGGGGCGTTGGCGGGGAGCTGTTTTTT. This translates into CASSVGTGGVGGELFF.

The J gene is TRBJ2-4, the V gene TRBV7-9; a possible D gene is TRBD2 (6 bases). CDR1 SEHNR and CDR2 FQNEAQ come from the germline V gene (reference sequence). The V end lost 6 bases, the J end lost 5 bases, and 14 bases lay between the germline ends. The CDR3 totals 14 residues. CDR3 residues: CASRGGGSQNIQYF. CDR3 sequence (DNA): TGTGCCAGCAGGGGGGGAGGCAGTCAAAACATTCAGTACTTC.

A few counts support this clonotype. The chain employs TRBV7-4 and TRBJ2-7, with TRBD1 matching over 8 bases. Germline-derived CDR1 and CDR2 are SGHVT and SQSDAQ. The CDR3 covers 15 residues. The junction had 11 bases not matched to a gene; V was cut back by 5 bases and J by 5 bases. CDR3 bases: TGTGCCAGCAGCCTACCGGGACAGGCCGCCCACGAGCAGTACTTC. Translation gives CASSLPGQAAHEQYF.

This clonotype showed up just a few times. The CDR3 DNA is TGTGCCAGCAGTTCCCCCAGAAGGGGGCCGGGAAACACCATATATTTT. Its protein product is CASSSPRRGPGNTIYF. V and J are TRBV6-6 and TRBJ1-3; 7 positions match TRBD1. The CDR3 totals 16 residues. The J segment lost 4 bases and the V segment lost 4 bases, leaving 10 bases of the junction unmatched. Germline V lookup: CDR1 MNHNY, CDR2 SVGAGI (reference sequence).

This chain uses TRBV7-6 with TRBJ2-3; TRBD2 might be the D (5 bases). The CDR3 length is 16 residues. Trimming removed 5 bases from V and 1 base from J, with 16 bases in between. Germline V gene sequence: CDR1 SGHVS, CDR2 FNYEAQ. CDR3 sequence (DNA): TGTGCCAGCAGCCCCCTTTCGGGGTGGGGCACAGATACGCAGTATTTT. Translated, it gives CASSPLSGWGTDTQYF.

The chain joins TRBV6-5 to TRBJ1-4; the match to TRBD1 covers 7 bases. The CDR3 extends over 16 amino acids. Germline V gene sequence: CDR1 MNHEY, CDR2 SVGAGI. The junction had 6 bases not matched to a gene; V was cut back by 2 bases and J by 3 bases. The DNA for the CDR3 is TGTGCCAGCAGTTACCGCCAGGGGACAGCTAATGAAAAACTGTTTTTT. Residues: CASSYRQGTANEKLFF.

In its sample, this clonotype was seen a few times. J is TRBJ1-4 and V is TRBV7-6; the D gene is possibly TRBD1 (5 bases). Trimming stripped 5 bases from V and 0 bases from J, with 13 bases between. The CDR3 has 16 amino acids. Germline V gene sequence: CDR1 SGHVS, CDR2 FNYEAQ. The CDR3 here is CASSRGWGATNEKLFF. CDR3 DNA sequence: TGTGCCAGCAGCCGCGGCTGGGGGGCAACTAATGAAAAACTGTTTTTT.

This clonotype was observed a handful of times. J is TRBJ1-1 and V is TRBV7-8; D gene ambiguous. The V and J ends lost 3 bases and 4 bases respectively, with 12 bases between them. The CDR3 sequence is 14 residues long. Germline V gene sequence: CDR1 SGHVS, CDR2 FQNEAQ. The CDR3 reads CASSFVVGSTEAFF. The CDR3 DNA reads TGTGCCAGCAGCTTCGTCGTAGGTAGCACTGAAGCTTTCTTT. The full variable domain, in which reference TRBV7-8 and TRBJ1-1 provide the parts outside the CDR3, is GAGVSQSPRYKVAKRGQDVALRCDPISGHVSLFWYQQALGQGPEFLTYFQNEAQLDKSGLPSDRFFAERPEGSVSTLKIQRTQQEDSAVYLCASSFVVGSTEAFFGQGTRLTVV.

V is TRBV7-6 and J is TRBJ2-5; D not certain. With 2 bases removed from V and 5 bases from J, the gap between germline ends came to 9 bases. The CDR3 spans 13 residues. Germline CDR1 reads SGHVS; CDR2 reads FNYEAQ. In nucleotides, the CDR3 is TGTGCCAGCAGCTTACGCTTAATGGAGACCCAGTACTTC. It yields the protein CASSLRLMETQYF.

This clonotype was found a few times. For the CDR3, the DNA is TGTGCCAGCAGCTTAGAGGGGGGCCAGAACTATGGCTACACCTTC. This gives the protein CASSLEGGQNYGYTF. The gene calls are TRBV7-2 and TRBJ1-2; perhaps TRBD1 as D (6 bases). Trimming shortened V by 1 base and J by 2 bases, and 11 bases separated the two germline ends. Germline V lookup: CDR1 SGHTA, CDR2 FQGNSA. The CDR3 sequence is 15 residues long.

The chain is built from TRBV12-3 or TRBV12-4 and TRBJ2-1; no definite D call. V was trimmed by 2 bases and J by 2 bases, leaving 13 bases between them. This CDR3 contains 16 residues. In DNA, the CDR3 is TGTGCCAGCAGTTTAAGACCCTCCACTCCCTACAATGAGCAGTTCTTC. This sequence encodes CASSLRPSTPYNEQFF.

This chain uses TRBV29-1 with TRBJ1-1; unclear D gene. The germline V gene encodes CDR1 SQVTM and CDR2 ANQGSEA. The CDR3 has 11 residues. The CDR3 nucleotides are TGCATCGCGGTTACCTACACTGAAGCTTTCTTT. Its translation is CIAVTYTEAFF. Complete variable domain (other parts from reference TRBV29-1 and TRBJ1-1): SAVISQKPSRDICQRGTSLTIQCQVDSQVTMMFWYRQQPGQSLTLIATANQGSEATYESGFVIDKFPISRPNLTFSTLTVSNMSPEDSSIYLCIAVTYTEAFFGQGTRLTVV.

This clonotype showed up just a few times. The chain is built from TRBV4-3 and TRBJ1-1; D may be TRBD1 (5 bases). The CDR3 has 14 residues. V lost 3 bases and J lost 4, with 12 bases in between. Germline values: CDR1 LGHNA, CDR2 YSLEER. The CDR3 sequence is CASSHQDGGTEAFF. DNA for the CDR3: TGCGCCAGCAGCCATCAAGACGGGGGCACTGAAGCTTTCTTT.

This chain links TRBV4-1 with TRBJ2-1; perhaps TRBD1 as D (7 bases). Trimming removed 0 bases at V and 6 bases at J, with 15 bases between. The germline gives CDR1 MGHRA, CDR2 YSYEKL. This CDR3 is 16 amino acids long. The CDR3 region is CASSQEKNRGLNEQFF. CDR3 DNA: TGCGCCAGCAGCCAAGAGAAGAACAGGGGACTCAATGAGCAGTTCTTC.

V usage is TRBV11-2 and J usage is TRBJ2-5; D unclear. V was pared by 0 bases and J by 5 bases, with 13 bases between. The CDR3 is made up of 15 amino acids. CDR1 and CDR2 (germline): SGHAT, FQNNGV. CDR3 protein: CASSLEVSRVETQYF. The CDR3 nucleotides read TGTGCCAGCAGCTTAGAGGTATCTCGTGTGGAGACCCAGTACTTC.

This chain joins TRBV28 and TRBJ2-5, with a tentative D call TRBD1 (5 bases). The CDR3 contains 15 residues. Germline CDR1 and CDR2: MDHEN and SYDVKM. Trimming pared 3 bases from V and 2 bases from J, leaving 13 bases between. CDR3: CASSFRVITQETQYF. The CDR3 DNA is TGTGCCAGCAGTTTCAGGGTAATAACGCAAGAGACCCAGTACTTC.

The chain links TRBV27 to TRBJ1-2; weak D call: TRBD1 (6 bases). The CDR3 runs to 15 residues. The V end was cut by 6 bases, the J end by 3 bases, with 17 bases between. Germline-derived CDR1 and CDR2 are MNHEY and SMNVEV (reference sequence). CDR3 coding DNA: TGTGCCAGCAGCCAAACCAAGGGGGGCGACTATGGCTACACCTTC. It is translated as CASSQTKGGDYGYTF.

Comment on this clonotype: Given a much more abundant clone one base away, this may be a read error. The chain joins TRBV7-2 to TRBJ2-1, with TRBD2 as a possible D gene (6 bases). The CDR3 covers 16 residues. Germline CDR1 and CDR2: SGHTA and FQGNSA. The CDR3 sequence is CARSLVSEGAGNEQFF. The DNA for the CDR3 is TGTGCCAGGAGCTTAGTCTCGGAAGGGGCGGGAAATGAGCAGTTCTTC.

This clonotype has just a few counts. This sequence joins TRBV10-3 and TRBJ2-3, with TRBD2 matching over 8 bases. This CDR3 contains 15 residues. Looked up from germline, CDR1 is ENHRY and CDR2 is SYGVKD. The V gene end was trimmed by 3 bases and the J gene end by 2 bases; junction bases not matched to a gene: 4. CDR3 in amino acids: CAISDRGGHTDTQYF. DNA of the CDR3: TGTGCCATCAGTGATCGCGGGGGGCACACAGATACGCAGTATTTT.

This chain links TRBV25-1 with TRBJ2-5, with TRBD2 matching over 8 bases. CDR1 MGHDK and CDR2 SYGVNS come from the germline V gene. The CDR3 extends over 15 amino acids. Trimming removed 0 bases from V and 1 base from J; junction bases left unmatched: 1. CDR3 sequence reads: CASSEYSGAQETQYF. The CDR3 region has the DNA TGTGCCAGCAGTGAATATAGCGGGGCCCAAGAGACCCAGTACTTC.